Shown below are 24 T cell receptor beta chains from a single sample sequenced in a study of tumor-infiltrating lymphocytes in localized non-small cell lung cancer. TCRdb keeps only in-frame clones here, not all; method: immunoSEQ multiplex PCR. The sample lists 20,000 or so clones; about two thirds were seen once. The sample consisted of lung tumor tissue. The source of these receptors is a human donor with non-small cell lung cancer.

V and J are TRBV5-6 and TRBJ2-3, with D possibly TRBD2 on 6 matching bases. Germline loops: CDR1 SGHDT, CDR2 YYEEEE. The CDR3 runs to 14 residues. The V end lost 0 bases, the J end lost 4 bases, and 9 bases lay between the germline ends. DNA for the CDR3: TGTGCCAGCAGCTTGGGGACTATCCCAGATACGCAGTATTTT. Translation: CASSLGTIPDTQYF. Supplemented by reference TRBV5-6 and TRBJ2-3, the full variable domain reads DAGVTQSPTHLIKTRGQQVTLRCSPKSGHDTVSWYQQALGQGPQFIFQYYEEEERQRGNFPDRFSGHQFPNYSSELNVNALLLGDSALYLCASSLGTIPDTQYFGPGTRLTVL.

This clone is medium-sized in the sample. V and J are TRBV18 and TRBJ1-6, with D hard to call. V lost 4 bases to trimming and J lost 7 bases, with 17 bases between them. Germline loops: CDR1 KGHSH, CDR2 LQKENI. The CDR3 loop spans 16 amino acids. The CDR3 spells CASSLEMTRKNSPLHF. For the CDR3, the DNA is TGTGCCAGCTCACTGGAGATGACAAGAAAAAATTCACCCCTCCACTTT.

V is TRBV28 and J is TRBJ2-3; 11 bases are a match to TRBD2. This CDR3 has 13 amino acids. Trimming removed 7 bases from V and 5 bases from J; junction bases left unmatched: 2. From germline, CDR1 is MDHEN and CDR2 SYDVKM. The CDR3 protein is CASIAGGQDTQYF. DNA for the CDR3: TGTGCCAGCATAGCGGGGGGGCAAGATACGCAGTATTTT. The full variable domain, rest sourced from reference TRBV28 and TRBJ2-3, is DVKVTQSSRYLVKRTGEKVFLECVQDMDHENMFWYRQDPGLGLRLIYFSYDVKMKEKGDIPEGYSVSREKKERFSLILESASTNQTSMYLCASIAGGQDTQYFGPGTRLTVL.

This chain joins TRBV4-3 and TRBJ2-1; 8 bases are shared with TRBD1. The CDR3 extends over 16 amino acids. Germline V lookup: CDR1 LGHNA, CDR2 YSLEER. The V segment lost 0 bases and the J segment 4 bases; nucleotides outside the gene matches: 5. This chain's CDR3 is CASSQDYTGGYNEQFF. DNA of the CDR3: TGCGCCAGCAGCCAAGATTACACAGGGGGTTACAATGAGCAGTTCTTC.

The chain is built from TRBV10-3 and TRBJ1-4, with a weak D call TRBD1 (5 bases). Germline CDR1 reads ENHRY; CDR2 reads SYGVKD. The CDR3 has 15 residues. V lost 3 bases and J 2 bases, leaving 10 bases between the germline ends. CDR3 residues: CAISDGGSTNEKLFF. CDR3 nucleotides: TGTGCCATCAGTGACGGGGGTTCGACTAATGAAAAACTGTTTTTT.

The chain recombines TRBV4-3 with TRBJ1-6; 7 positions match TRBD1. CDR1 is LGHNA, CDR2 YSLEER, per germline. The ends lost 3 bases at V and 8 bases at J; junction bases unmatched: 4. The CDR3 is 14 amino acids. The CDR3 DNA sequence: TGCGCCAGCAGCCAGGCTGACAGGGATTCACCCCTCCACTTT. Its translation: CASSQADRDSPLHF.

This clone has only one observation. J is TRBJ1-1 and V is TRBV20-1, with D perhaps TRBD1 (6 bases). The CDR3 runs 9 residues. Germline-derived CDR1 and CDR2 are DFQATT and SNEGSKA (reference sequence). CDR3 sequence: CTGARGAFF. The CDR3 DNA sequence: TGCACAGGGGCCCGGGGAGCTTTCTTT.

The V and J genes are TRBV30 and TRBJ1-5; 8 bases map to TRBD1. This CDR3 contains 17 residues. The V and J ends lost 2 bases and 0 bases, in that order; junction bases with no gene match: 9. Germline-derived CDR1 and CDR2 are GTSNPN and SVGIG (reference sequence). CDR3 nucleotide sequence: TGTGCCTGGAGTACTCCAGGACAGGGACATAGCAATCAGCCCCAGCATTTT. Its protein product is CAWSTPGQGHSNQPQHF.

This clone was detected once. The V gene is TRBV5-6, the J gene TRBJ1-5; no clear D. Trimming cost V 2 bases and J 0 bases, with 6 bases left between them. CDR1 is SGHDT and CDR2 is YYEEEE in the germline V gene. CDR3 length: 14 amino acids. In DNA form, the CDR3 reads TGTGCCAGCAGCTTATGGTTTAGCAATCAGCCCCAGCATTTT. It specifies CASSLWFSNQPQHF.

This chain links TRBV20-1 with TRBJ2-7; a possible D gene is TRBD1 (5 bases). This CDR3 contains 11 residues. Trimming stripped 6 bases from V and 4 bases from J, with 10 bases between. Germline CDR1 reads DFQATT; CDR2 reads SNEGSKA (reference sequence). The chain's CDR3 is CSAERGYEQYF. CDR3 coding DNA: TGCAGTGCCGAAAGGGGATACGAGCAGTACTTC.

This chain uses TRBV15 with TRBJ2-5; D call uncertain. Germline loops: CDR1 LNHNV, CDR2 YYDKDF (reference sequence). This CDR3 contains 15 residues. V lost 0 bases and J lost 2, with 10 bases in between. CDR3 in DNA: TGTGCCACCAGCAGAGACCCTGCCCCACAAGAGACCCAGTACTTC. Amino acids: CATSRDPAPQETQYF.

V and J are TRBV7-6 and TRBJ1-6; D possibly corresponds to TRBD1 (5 bases). Trimming took 5 bases from V and 0 from J, leaving 23 bases between them. CDR1 is SGHVS, CDR2 FNYEAQ, per germline. The CDR3 is 20 residues long. The CDR3 loop is CASSERGWDRRSSYNSPLHF. The CDR3 nucleotides read TGTGCCAGCAGCGAACGGGGGTGGGACCGGAGGAGCTCCTATAATTCACCCCTCCACTTT.

This clone was observed a single time. V gene TRBV4-3 combines with J gene TRBJ2-1; the D gene is possibly TRBD1 (6 bases). The V gene's germline CDR1 is LGHNA and CDR2 YSLEER. The CDR3 has 15 amino acids. V was shortened by 4 bases and J by 4 bases, with 14 bases between the two germline ends. CDR3 DNA sequence: TGCGCCAGCAGCCCCCGTTCTCAGGGGTACAATGAGCAGTTCTTC. Its translation is CASSPRSQGYNEQFF.

The CDR3: CASSPGLAGYNEQFF. The CDR3 region has the DNA TGTGCCAGCTCACCCGGACTAGCGGGGTACAATGAGCAGTTCTTC. The chain employs TRBV18 and TRBJ2-1, with 12 nucleotides matching TRBD2. V gave up 3 bases and J gave up 4 bases; unmatched junction bases: 1. Germline assignment: CDR1 KGHSH and CDR2 LQKENI. The CDR3 runs to 15 residues.

The gene calls are TRBV18 and TRBJ2-5; the match to TRBD1 covers 7 bases. V was clipped by 5 bases and J by 2 bases; unmatched bases: 11. Germline loops: CDR1 KGHSH, CDR2 LQKENI. The CDR3 length is 16 residues. The DNA for the CDR3 is TGTGCCAGCTCATCTCTTCGTGGGACAGCACAAGAGACCCAGTACTTC. The encoded protein is CASSSLRGTAQETQYF.

The chain couples TRBV18 to TRBJ1-4; perhaps TRBD1 as D (6 bases). Germline V lookup: CDR1 KGHSH, CDR2 LQKENI. Trimming stripped 4 bases from V and 3 bases from J, with 12 bases between. There are 15 residues in the CDR3. Written as DNA, the CDR3 is TGTGCCAGCTCACGTGTCGGGGGCGCTAATGAAAAACTGTTTTTT. It codes for CASSRVGGANEKLFF.

The sample holds a few counts of this clone. The chain employs TRBV19 and TRBJ2-6; D might be TRBD2 (6 bases). There are 15 residues in the CDR3. Germline CDR1 LNHDA, CDR2 SQIVND (reference sequence). The V end lost 7 bases, the J end lost 0 bases, and 10 bases lay between the germline ends. DNA for the CDR3: TGTGCCAGTACCCTGGAGGGCTCTGGGGCCAACGTCCTGACTTTC. Its translation is CASTLEGSGANVLTF.

This clone was seen only a few times. The V and J genes are TRBV10-2 and TRBJ1-2; possible D gene TRBD1, 5 bases. Germline loops: CDR1 WSHSY, CDR2 SAAADI. Trimming cost V 6 bases and J 3 bases, with 11 bases left between them. CDR3 length equals 13 residues. The CDR3 loop reads CASSPQADYGYTF. CDR3 coding DNA: TGCGCCAGCAGCCCACAGGCGGACTATGGCTACACCTTC.

The J gene is TRBJ2-1, the V gene TRBV11-2, with 7 bases lining up with TRBD2. J gave up 6 bases and V 5 bases, and 13 bases lay outside the gene matches. CDR3 length: 16 amino acids. The germline V gene encodes CDR1 SGHAT and CDR2 FQNNGV. CDR3 in DNA: TGTGCCAGCAGCCCAGCGGGGAGTTTTAACCCCAATGAGCAGTTCTTC. This codes for CASSPAGSFNPNEQFF.

The V gene is TRBV5-6, the J gene TRBJ2-2; a possible D gene is TRBD2 (6 bases). Trimming took off 4 bases at V and 4 bases at J, with 17 bases between the two ends. The CDR3 has 16 amino acids. Looked up from germline, CDR1 is SGHDT and CDR2 is YYEEEE. CDR3 amino acids: CASSTPSSGPTGELFF. The CDR3 DNA sequence: TGTGCCAGCAGCACGCCTAGTAGCGGACCCACCGGGGAGCTGTTTTTT.

The V call is TRBV5-1, the J call TRBJ1-2, with 10 bases identical to TRBD1. CDR3 length: 15 residues. Trimming removed 4 bases from V and 7 bases from J; junction bases left unmatched: 10. Germline CDR1 SGHRS, CDR2 YFSETQ. Here the CDR3 DNA reads TGCGCCAGCAGCCACACCTCGACAGGGGGCCGTGGCTACACCTTC. It specifies CASSHTSTGGRGYTF.

The chain employs TRBV7-7 and TRBJ2-2, with 8 bases matching TRBD1. The CDR3 has 16 amino acids. CDR1 SSHAT and CDR2 FNYEAQ come from the germline V gene (reference sequence). The ends lost 5 bases at V and 6 bases at J; junction bases unmatched: 11. This chain's CDR3 is CASSPGQGVLAGELFF. The CDR3 DNA reads as TGTGCCAGCAGCCCAGGACAGGGTGTTCTGGCCGGGGAGCTGTTTTTT.

The V gene is TRBV7-2, the J gene TRBJ1-2; perhaps TRBD1 as D (5 bases). The CDR3 runs 15 residues. Trimming pared 0 bases from V and 2 bases from J, leaving 10 bases between. CDR1 SGHTA and CDR2 FQGNSA come from the germline V gene. Written as DNA, the CDR3 is TGTGCCAGCAGCTTAGCACAGGCGGTGAACTATGGCTACACCTTC. Translating it yields CASSLAQAVNYGYTF. Full variable domain (missing parts from reference TRBV7-2 and TRBJ1-2): GAGVSQSPSNKVTEKGKDVELRCDPISGHTALYWYRQSLGQGLEFLIYFQGNSAPDKSGLPSDRFSAERTGGSVSTLTIQRTQQEDSAVYLCASSLAQAVNYGYTFGSGTRLTVV.

The chain joins TRBV7-2 to TRBJ1-5, with D unclear. This CDR3 is 13 amino acids long. V was trimmed by 4 bases and J by 5 bases, leaving 9 bases between them. Germline V gene sequence: CDR1 SGHTA, CDR2 FQGNSA. CDR3 amino acids: CASSSEHYQPQHF. CDR3 sequence (DNA): TGTGCCAGCAGCTCGGAACATTATCAGCCCCAGCATTTT.